A selection of T cell receptor beta chains follows, all from one sample in a study of blood T cells in healthy people across ages. TCRdb ran MiXCR on the 5' RACE reads and lists one entry per CDR3 protein. The sample holds 1,500,000 or so distinct CDR3 sequences, roughly 43% seen once. Input material: blood. These receptors were obtained from a woman between 18 and 29 years old in good health. CDR3s include the opening cysteine and the closing phenylalanine or tryptophan. A D gene is named only where the DNA matches it firmly. Size tells how often a clone was seen (once, few, many) or the class of an expanded clone, and some rows leave it out.

D gene: -; clone size: -; J gene: TRBJ2-7; V gene: TRBV12-3/TRBV12-4; CDR3 DNA: TGTGCCAGCAGTCGCCTTGGGCGCGAGCAGTACTTC; CDR3 protein: CASSRLGREQYF
D gene: -; clone size: few; J gene: TRBJ2-7; V gene: TRBV27; CDR3 DNA: TGTGCCAGCAGTTTGGCAGGGACCCCTTACTACGAGCAGTACTTC; CDR3 protein: CASSLAGTPYYEQYF
D gene: -; clone size: many; J gene: TRBJ2-1; V gene: TRBV12-5; CDR3 DNA: TGTGCTAGTGGTTTGGGGCCGTACAATGAGCAGTTCTTC; CDR3 protein: CASGLGPYNEQFF
D gene: -; clone size: -; J gene: TRBJ2-3; V gene: TRBV20-1; CDR3 DNA: TGCAGTGCTGCCCCCACAGGGAACACAGATACGCAGTATTTT; CDR3 protein: CSAAPTGNTDTQYF
D gene: -; clone size: few; J gene: TRBJ1-2; V gene: TRBV6-5; CDR3 DNA: TGTGCCAGCAGTTACTCTGGCGGAGAAGGCTATGGCTACACCTTC; CDR3 protein: CASSYSGGEGYGYTF
D gene: TRBD1; clone size: -; J gene: TRBJ2-7; V gene: TRBV7-3; CDR3 DNA: TGTGCTACAAGCCCCACGACAGGGGGCGAGCAGTACTTC; CDR3 protein: CATSPTTGGEQYF
D gene: -; clone size: -; J gene: TRBJ2-1; V gene: TRBV6-6; CDR3 DNA: TGTGCCAACAGTTACTGGGAGGGGGACTACAATGAGCAGTTCTTC; CDR3 protein: CANSYWEGDYNEQFF
D gene: TRBD1; clone size: -; J gene: TRBJ2-1; V gene: TRBV28; CDR3 DNA: TGTGCCAGCAGTTTACTGCCCCTAGCCGGGACAGGGCCCTACAATGAGCAGTTCTTC; CDR3 protein: CASSLLPLAGTGPYNEQFF
D gene: -; clone size: -; J gene: TRBJ2-7; V gene: TRBV20-1; CDR3 DNA: TGCAGTGCCTCCCCCACCCAGAGCTCCTACGAGCAGTACTTC; CDR3 protein: CSASPTQSSYEQYF
D gene: -; clone size: few; J gene: TRBJ1-2; V gene: TRBV6-5; CDR3 DNA: TGTGCCAGCAGTTACTCGGGCAGGGTCAATGGCTACACCTTC; CDR3 protein: CASSYSGRVNGYTF
D gene: -; clone size: few; J gene: TRBJ1-2; V gene: TRBV10-3; CDR3 DNA: TGTGCCATCAGTGACCGCTATGGCTACACCTTC; CDR3 protein: CAISDRYGYTF
D gene: TRBD2; clone size: few; J gene: TRBJ2-1; V gene: TRBV15; CDR3 DNA: TGTGCCACCAGCAGAGGTGCCGGGACTAGCGCAAACAATGAGCAGTTCTTC; CDR3 protein: CATSRGAGTSANNEQFF
D gene: TRBD2; clone size: few; J gene: TRBJ2-1; V gene: TRBV5-1; CDR3 DNA: TGCGCCAGCAGCTTGGGCTACGGGGGGAGCTCCTACAATGAGCAGTTCTTC; CDR3 protein: CASSLGYGGSSYNEQFF
D gene: -; clone size: -; J gene: TRBJ2-1; V gene: TRBV10-3; CDR3 DNA: TGTGCCATCAGGGATTTGAAAAACGAGCAGTTCTTC; CDR3 protein: CAIRDLKNEQFF
D gene: TRBD1; clone size: -; J gene: TRBJ2-7; V gene: TRBV7-2; CDR3 DNA: TGTGCCGGCAGCTTAGGGACAGTGCAGTACTTC; CDR3 protein: CAGSLGTVQYF
D gene: TRBD2; clone size: -; J gene: TRBJ2-7; V gene: TRBV7-3; CDR3 DNA: TGTGCCAGCAGCCGAGCGGGAGTTTTCTACAATGAGCAGTACTTC; CDR3 protein: CASSRAGVFYNEQYF
D gene: TRBD2; clone size: -; J gene: TRBJ2-7; V gene: TRBV4-3; CDR3 DNA: TGCGCCAGCAGCCAAGACGCCAAGCGGGAGATCTACGAGCAGTACTTC; CDR3 protein: CASSQDAKREIYEQYF
D gene: TRBD1; clone size: few; J gene: TRBJ1-2; V gene: TRBV12-3/TRBV12-4; CDR3 DNA: TGTGCCAGCAGTTTTGGTCGGGGACAGGGGTCTGGCTACACCTTC; CDR3 protein: CASSFGRGQGSGYTF
D gene: -; clone size: -; J gene: TRBJ2-7; V gene: TRBV7-8; CDR3 DNA: TGTGCCAGCAGCCTCAAGACGGGCGGACACCTTTCCTACGAGCAGTACTTC; CDR3 protein: CASSLKTGGHLSYEQYF
D gene: TRBD1; clone size: -; J gene: TRBJ1-2; V gene: TRBV27; CDR3 DNA: TGTGCCAGCAGTTCCTTCGACAGGGGTGTGGTAGGTGGCTACACCTTC; CDR3 protein: CASSSFDRGVVGGYTF
D gene: TRBD2; clone size: -; J gene: TRBJ2-3; V gene: TRBV20-1; CDR3 DNA: TGCAGTGCTAGCCACCTCGGGAGGGTAGCGGGAGCAGATACGCAGTATTTT; CDR3 protein: CSASHLGRVAGADTQYF
D gene: -; clone size: -; J gene: TRBJ1-1; V gene: TRBV18; CDR3 DNA: TGTGCCAGCTCACCGAGTACGGAATTGAACACTGAAGCTTTCTTT; CDR3 protein: CASSPSTELNTEAFF
D gene: TRBD1; clone size: -; J gene: TRBJ2-1; V gene: TRBV20-1; CDR3 DNA: TGCAGTGCTAGTGACCTTCGCGGGGACAGGAGATACAATGAGCAGTTCTTC; CDR3 protein: CSASDLRGDRRYNEQFF
D gene: TRBD2; clone size: -; J gene: TRBJ2-4; V gene: TRBV4-3; CDR3 DNA: TGCGCCAGCAGCCAAGATCGGGCGGGAGGGTCCTCTAACATTCAGTACTTC; CDR3 protein: CASSQDRAGGSSNIQYF
D gene: -; clone size: few; J gene: TRBJ2-2; V gene: TRBV10-3; CDR3 DNA: TGTGCCATCAGTCCGAACACCGGGGAGCTGTTTTTT; CDR3 protein: CAISPNTGELFF
D gene: -; clone size: -; J gene: TRBJ2-7; V gene: TRBV6-9; CDR3 DNA: TGTGCCAGCAGTTATTCAGAAGGACGGATAGGACACGAGCAGTACTTC; CDR3 protein: CASSYSEGRIGHEQYF
D gene: -; clone size: few; J gene: TRBJ1-2; V gene: TRBV20-1; CDR3 DNA: TGCAGTGCTAGAGATCGAGGGGTTACTTATGGCTACACCTTC; CDR3 protein: CSARDRGVTYGYTF
D gene: -; clone size: -; J gene: TRBJ2-7; V gene: TRBV27; CDR3 DNA: TGTGCCAGCAGTGTAACAGGGCCGGGGGAGCAGTACTTC; CDR3 protein: CASSVTGPGEQYF
D gene: -; clone size: -; J gene: TRBJ2-3; V gene: TRBV9; CDR3 DNA: TGTGCCAGCAGCAAGACGGACATCACAGATACGCAGTATTTT; CDR3 protein: CASSKTDITDTQYF
D gene: TRBD2; clone size: few; J gene: TRBJ2-1; V gene: TRBV20-1; CDR3 DNA: TGCAGTGCTAGAGACCCTAGCGGGGGAAAATACAATGAGCAGTTCTTC; CDR3 protein: CSARDPSGGKYNEQFF
D gene: -; clone size: -; J gene: TRBJ1-1; V gene: TRBV6-2/TRBV6-3; CDR3 DNA: TGTGCCAGCAACGAACGGGGAGGTGGGGGGCTGAACACTGAAGCTTTCTTT; CDR3 protein: CASNERGGGGLNTEAFF
D gene: -; clone size: -; J gene: TRBJ2-7; V gene: TRBV6-6; CDR3 DNA: TGTGCCAGCAGTTACTCGGGAACCAGGGCGGGGTCTTACGAGCAGTACTTC; CDR3 protein: CASSYSGTRAGSYEQYF
D gene: -; clone size: -; J gene: TRBJ1-1; V gene: TRBV6-6; CDR3 DNA: TGTGCCAGCAGGGCGGACTACCTGGAGGCTTTCTTT; CDR3 protein: CASRADYLEAFF
D gene: -; clone size: few; J gene: TRBJ2-7; V gene: TRBV6-1; CDR3 DNA: TGTGCCAGCAGTGAAGGTTCTGCCCCTTTGAACGAGCAGTACTTC; CDR3 protein: CASSEGSAPLNEQYF
D gene: -; clone size: -; J gene: TRBJ2-5; V gene: TRBV7-2; CDR3 DNA: TGTGCCAGCAGCTTAGGTTCGGGGTTGGAGACCCAGTACTTC; CDR3 protein: CASSLGSGLETQYF
D gene: TRBD1; clone size: -; J gene: TRBJ2-2; V gene: TRBV6-1; CDR3 DNA: TGTGCCAGCCACGGACAGGGGAGAATAAACACCGGGGAGCTGTTTTTT; CDR3 protein: CASHGQGRINTGELFF
D gene: TRBD1; clone size: once; J gene: TRBJ2-2; V gene: TRBV27; CDR3 DNA: TGTGCCAGCAGTCCCGACCCGACAGGGTCAACCGGGGAGCTGTTTTTT; CDR3 protein: CASSPDPTGSTGELFF
D gene: TRBD1; clone size: -; J gene: TRBJ2-1; V gene: TRBV20-1; CDR3 DNA: TGCAGTGCCAGCAGGGACAGGGGGAATGAGCAGTTCTTC; CDR3 protein: CSASRDRGNEQFF
D gene: -; clone size: -; J gene: TRBJ1-1; V gene: TRBV6-2/TRBV6-3; CDR3 DNA: TGTGCCAGCAGTTACACGGTGGTGTACACTGAAGCTTTCTTT; CDR3 protein: CASSYTVVYTEAFF
D gene: TRBD2; clone size: -; J gene: TRBJ2-3; V gene: TRBV20-1; CDR3 DNA: TGCAGTGCTAGATCAGCCGGACTAGCGGGGCACACAGATACGCAGTATTTT; CDR3 protein: CSARSAGLAGHTDTQYF
D gene: -; clone size: -; J gene: TRBJ2-5; V gene: TRBV11-2; CDR3 DNA: TGTGCCAGCAGCTTAGGCTCCGGGGGGACCCAGTACTTC; CDR3 protein: CASSLGSGGTQYF
D gene: -; clone size: -; J gene: TRBJ2-3; V gene: TRBV4-3; CDR3 DNA: TGCGCCAGCAGCCAAGATATGCGGGATACGCAGTATTTT; CDR3 protein: CASSQDMRDTQYF
D gene: -; clone size: -; J gene: TRBJ1-4; V gene: TRBV12-3/TRBV12-4; CDR3 DNA: TGTGCCAGCAGTGCCTACAGTACGGGGGAAAAACTGTTTTTT; CDR3 protein: CASSAYSTGEKLFF
D gene: TRBD2; clone size: -; J gene: TRBJ2-3; V gene: TRBV7-6; CDR3 DNA: TGTGCCAGCAGTCATCTTAGCGGGGGACTCACAGATACGCAGTATTTT; CDR3 protein: CASSHLSGGLTDTQYF
D gene: TRBD2; clone size: -; J gene: TRBJ2-7; V gene: TRBV7-9; CDR3 DNA: TGTGCCAGCAGCAACGAACCGGGACTAGCGGGACGGTACGAGCAGTACTTC; CDR3 protein: CASSNEPGLAGRYEQYF
D gene: TRBD2; clone size: few; J gene: TRBJ2-1; V gene: TRBV12-3/TRBV12-4; CDR3 DNA: TGTGCCAGCAGTTTTAGAGCGGGGGGGTACAATGAGCAGTTCTTC; CDR3 protein: CASSFRAGGYNEQFF